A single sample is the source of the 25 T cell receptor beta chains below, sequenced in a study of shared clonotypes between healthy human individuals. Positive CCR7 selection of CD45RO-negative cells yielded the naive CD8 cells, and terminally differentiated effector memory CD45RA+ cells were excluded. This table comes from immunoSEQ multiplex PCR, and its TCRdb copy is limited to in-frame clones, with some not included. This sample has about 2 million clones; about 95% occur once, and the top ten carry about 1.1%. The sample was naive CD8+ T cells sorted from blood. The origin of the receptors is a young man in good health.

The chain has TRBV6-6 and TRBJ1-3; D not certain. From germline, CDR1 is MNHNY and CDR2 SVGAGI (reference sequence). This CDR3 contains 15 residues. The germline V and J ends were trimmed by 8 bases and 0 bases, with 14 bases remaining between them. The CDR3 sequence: CASAPYGVSGNTIYF. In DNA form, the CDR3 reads TGTGCCAGCGCTCCTTATGGGGTCTCTGGAAACACCATATATTTT.

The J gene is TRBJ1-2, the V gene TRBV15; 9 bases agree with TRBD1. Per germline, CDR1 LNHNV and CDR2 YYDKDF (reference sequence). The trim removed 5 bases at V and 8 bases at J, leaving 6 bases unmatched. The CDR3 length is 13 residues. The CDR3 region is CATSGRTGVGYTF. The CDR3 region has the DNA TGTGCCACCAGCGGTCGGACAGGGGTCGGCTACACCTTC.

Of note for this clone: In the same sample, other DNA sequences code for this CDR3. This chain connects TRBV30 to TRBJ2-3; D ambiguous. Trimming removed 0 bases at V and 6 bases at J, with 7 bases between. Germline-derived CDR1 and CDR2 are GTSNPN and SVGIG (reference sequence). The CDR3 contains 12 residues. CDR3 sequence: CAWSVLADTQYF. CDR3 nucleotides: TGTGCCTGGAGTGTACTTGCGGATACGCAGTATTTT. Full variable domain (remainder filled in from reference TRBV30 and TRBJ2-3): SQTIHQWPATLVQPVGSPLSLECTVEGTSNPNLYWYRQAAGRGLQLLFYSVGIGQISSEVPQNLSASRPQDRQFILSSKKLLLSDSGFYLCAWSVLADTQYFGPGTRLTVL.

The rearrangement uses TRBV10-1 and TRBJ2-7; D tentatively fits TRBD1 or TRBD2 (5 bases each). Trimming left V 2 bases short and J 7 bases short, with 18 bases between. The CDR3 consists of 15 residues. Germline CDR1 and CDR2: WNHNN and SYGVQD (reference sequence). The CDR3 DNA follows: TGCGCCAGCAGTGAGCCCGAGATAAGGGACCGGGAGCAGTACTTC. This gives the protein CASSEPEIRDREQYF.

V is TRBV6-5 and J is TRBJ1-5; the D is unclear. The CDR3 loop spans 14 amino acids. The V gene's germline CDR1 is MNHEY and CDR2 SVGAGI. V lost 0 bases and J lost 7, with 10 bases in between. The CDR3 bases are TGTGCCAGCAGTTACTCGAGTCAGGCACAGCCCCAGCATTTT. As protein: CASSYSSQAQPQHF.

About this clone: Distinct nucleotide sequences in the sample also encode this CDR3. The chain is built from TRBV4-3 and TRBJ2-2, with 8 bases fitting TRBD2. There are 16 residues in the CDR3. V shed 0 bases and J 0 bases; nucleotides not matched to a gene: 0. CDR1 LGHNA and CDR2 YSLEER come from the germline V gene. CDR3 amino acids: CASSQDSGANTGELFF. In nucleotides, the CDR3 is TGCGCCAGCAGCCAAGATAGCGGGGCGAACACCGGGGAGCTGTTTTTT.

In nucleotides, the CDR3 is TGTGCCACACGTAGGGCCCCGTTGGATGAGCAGTTCTTC. It translates to CATRRAPLDEQFF. The V call is TRBV27, the J call TRBJ2-1; D remains ambiguous. The CDR3 runs 13 residues. With 10 bases removed from V and 8 bases from J, the gap between germline ends came to 18 bases. Germline values: CDR1 MNHEY, CDR2 SMNVEV (reference sequence).

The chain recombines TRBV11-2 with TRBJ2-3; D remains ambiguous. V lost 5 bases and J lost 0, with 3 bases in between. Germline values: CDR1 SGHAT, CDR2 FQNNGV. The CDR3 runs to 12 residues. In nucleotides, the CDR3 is TGTGCCAGCAGCGCTAGCACAGATACGCAGTATTTT. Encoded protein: CASSASTDTQYF.

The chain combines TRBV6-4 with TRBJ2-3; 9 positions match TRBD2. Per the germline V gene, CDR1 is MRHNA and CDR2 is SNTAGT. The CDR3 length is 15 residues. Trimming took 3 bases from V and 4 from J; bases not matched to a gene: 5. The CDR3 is CASSEGGGAADTQYF. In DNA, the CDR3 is TGTGCCAGCAGTGAAGGCGGGGGGGCAGCAGATACGCAGTATTTT.

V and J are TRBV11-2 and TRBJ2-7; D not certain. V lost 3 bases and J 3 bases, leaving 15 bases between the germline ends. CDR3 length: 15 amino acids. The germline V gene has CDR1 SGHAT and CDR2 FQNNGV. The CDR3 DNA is TGTGCCAGCAGCTTCTCGACTTCCTATCACTACGAGCAGTACTTC. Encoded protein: CASSFSTSYHYEQYF.

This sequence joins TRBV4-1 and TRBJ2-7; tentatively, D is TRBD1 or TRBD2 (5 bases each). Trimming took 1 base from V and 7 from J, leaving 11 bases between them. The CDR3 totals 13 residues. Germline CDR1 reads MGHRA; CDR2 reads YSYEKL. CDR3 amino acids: CASSQVGTREQYF. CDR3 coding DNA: TGCGCCAGCAGCCAAGTCGGGACCCGAGAGCAGTACTTC.

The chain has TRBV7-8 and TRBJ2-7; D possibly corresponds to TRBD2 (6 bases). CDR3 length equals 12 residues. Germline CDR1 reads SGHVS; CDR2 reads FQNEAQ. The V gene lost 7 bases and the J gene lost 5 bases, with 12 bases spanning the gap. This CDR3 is CASIGGTHEQYF. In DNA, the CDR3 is TGTGCCAGCATCGGAGGGACCCACGAGCAGTACTTC.

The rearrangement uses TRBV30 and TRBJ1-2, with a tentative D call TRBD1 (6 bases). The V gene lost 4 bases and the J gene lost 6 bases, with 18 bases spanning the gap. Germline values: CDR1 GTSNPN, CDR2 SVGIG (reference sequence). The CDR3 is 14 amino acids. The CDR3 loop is CAWNLGAQTHGYTF. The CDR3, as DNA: TGTGCCTGGAATCTGGGGGCGCAGACCCATGGCTACACCTTC.

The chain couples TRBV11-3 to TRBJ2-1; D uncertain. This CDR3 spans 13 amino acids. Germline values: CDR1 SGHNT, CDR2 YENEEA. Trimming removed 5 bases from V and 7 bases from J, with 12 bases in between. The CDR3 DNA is TGTGCCAGCAGCCTATCCCGGTGGAATGAGCAGTTCTTC. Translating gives CASSLSRWNEQFF.

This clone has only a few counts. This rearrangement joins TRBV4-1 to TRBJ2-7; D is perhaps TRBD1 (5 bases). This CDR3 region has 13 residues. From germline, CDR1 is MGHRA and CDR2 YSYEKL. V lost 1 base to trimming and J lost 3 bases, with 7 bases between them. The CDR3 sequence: CASSQVQDYEQYF. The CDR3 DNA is TGCGCCAGCAGCCAAGTACAGGACTACGAGCAGTACTTC.

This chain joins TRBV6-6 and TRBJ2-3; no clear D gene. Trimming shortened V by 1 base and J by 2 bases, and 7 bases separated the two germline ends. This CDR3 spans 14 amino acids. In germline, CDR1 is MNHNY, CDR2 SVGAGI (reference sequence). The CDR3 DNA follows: TGTGCCAGCAGTTACTTGACCAACACAGATACGCAGTATTTT. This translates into CASSYLTNTDTQYF.

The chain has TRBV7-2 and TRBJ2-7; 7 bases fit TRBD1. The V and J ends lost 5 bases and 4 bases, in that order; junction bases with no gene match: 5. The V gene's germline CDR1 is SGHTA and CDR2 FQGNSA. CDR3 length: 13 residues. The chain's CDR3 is CASSRQGVYEQYF. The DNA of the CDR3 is TGTGCCAGCAGCCGACAGGGTGTGTACGAGCAGTACTTC.

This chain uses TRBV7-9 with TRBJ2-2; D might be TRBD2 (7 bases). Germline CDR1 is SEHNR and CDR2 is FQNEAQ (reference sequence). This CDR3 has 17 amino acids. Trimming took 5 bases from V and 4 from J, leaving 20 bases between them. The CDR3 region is CASSPLGGALVTGELFF. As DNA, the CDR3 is TGTGCCAGCAGCCCCCTGGGGGGGGCGTTGGTCACCGGGGAGCTGTTTTTT.

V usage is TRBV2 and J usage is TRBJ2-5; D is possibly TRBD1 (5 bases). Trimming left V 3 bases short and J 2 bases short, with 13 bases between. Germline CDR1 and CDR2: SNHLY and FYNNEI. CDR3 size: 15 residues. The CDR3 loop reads CASSDPDQGQETQYF. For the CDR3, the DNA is TGTGCCAGCAGTGACCCCGACCAGGGTCAAGAGACCCAGTACTTC.

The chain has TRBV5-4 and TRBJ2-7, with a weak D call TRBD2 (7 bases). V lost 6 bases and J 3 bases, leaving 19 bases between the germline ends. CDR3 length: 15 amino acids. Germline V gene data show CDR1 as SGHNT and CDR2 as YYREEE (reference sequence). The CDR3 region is CASTIAGAPYYEQYF. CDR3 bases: TGTGCCAGCACCATTGCGGGGGCCCCATACTACGAGCAGTACTTC.

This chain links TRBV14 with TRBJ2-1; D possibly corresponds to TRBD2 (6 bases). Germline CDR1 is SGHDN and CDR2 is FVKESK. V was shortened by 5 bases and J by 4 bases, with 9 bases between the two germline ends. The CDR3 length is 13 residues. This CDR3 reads CASSGLNYNEQFF. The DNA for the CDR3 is TGTGCCAGCAGCGGACTAAATTACAATGAGCAGTTCTTC.

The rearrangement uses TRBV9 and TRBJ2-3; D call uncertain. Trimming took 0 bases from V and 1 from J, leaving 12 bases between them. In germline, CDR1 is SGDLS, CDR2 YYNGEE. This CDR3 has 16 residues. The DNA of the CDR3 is TGTGCCAGCAGCGTAGGGATAAGGACCGGCACAGATACGCAGTATTTT. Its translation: CASSVGIRTGTDTQYF. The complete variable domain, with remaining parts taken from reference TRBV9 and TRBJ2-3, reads DSGVTQTPKHLITATGQRVTLRCSPRSGDLSVYWYQQSLDQGLQFLIQYYNGEERAKGNILERFSAQQFPDLHSELNLSSLELGDSALYFCASSVGIRTGTDTQYFGPGTRLTVL.

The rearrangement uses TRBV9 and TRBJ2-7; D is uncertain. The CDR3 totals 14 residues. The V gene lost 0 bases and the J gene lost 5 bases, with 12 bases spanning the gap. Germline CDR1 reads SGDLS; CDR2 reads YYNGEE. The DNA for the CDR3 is TGTGCCAGCAGCGTAGCGACGAGTAATCACGAGCAGTACTTC. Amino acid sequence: CASSVATSNHEQYF.

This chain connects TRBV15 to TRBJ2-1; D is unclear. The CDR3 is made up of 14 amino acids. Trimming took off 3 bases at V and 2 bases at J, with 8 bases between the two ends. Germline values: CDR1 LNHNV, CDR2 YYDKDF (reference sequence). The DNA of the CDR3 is TGTGCCACCAGCAGGACGCTCCCCTACAATGAGCAGTTCTTC. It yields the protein CATSRTLPYNEQFF.

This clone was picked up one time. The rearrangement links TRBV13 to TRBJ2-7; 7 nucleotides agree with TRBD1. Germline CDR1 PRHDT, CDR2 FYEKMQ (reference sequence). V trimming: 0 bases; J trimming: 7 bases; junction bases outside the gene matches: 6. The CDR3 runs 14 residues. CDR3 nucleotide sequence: TGTGCCAGCAGCTTAGGTGCCCCGGGACAGGAGCAGTACTTC. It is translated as CASSLGAPGQEQYF.